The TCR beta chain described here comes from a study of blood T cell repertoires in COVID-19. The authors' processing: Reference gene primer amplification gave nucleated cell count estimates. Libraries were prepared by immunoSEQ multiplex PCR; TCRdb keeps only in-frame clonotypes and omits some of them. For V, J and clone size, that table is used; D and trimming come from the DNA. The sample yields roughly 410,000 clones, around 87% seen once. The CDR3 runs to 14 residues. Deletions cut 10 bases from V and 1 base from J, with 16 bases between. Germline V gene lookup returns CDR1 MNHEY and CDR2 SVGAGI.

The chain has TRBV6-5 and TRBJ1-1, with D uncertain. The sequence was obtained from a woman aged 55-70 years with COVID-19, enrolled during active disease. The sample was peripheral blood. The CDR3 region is CATSSPAGNTEAFF. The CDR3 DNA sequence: TGTGCCACTTCCTCCCCCGCAGGGAACACTGAAGCTTTCTTT.